This T cell receptor beta chain was captured by sequencing in a study of identifying expanded T cells in peripheral blood. Profiled with immunoSEQ multiplex PCR; TCRdb holds only in-frame clones, not every one. The sample shows about 85,000 clones, 89% of them seen only once. Study findings and constraints: Variance in clone template counts between roughly 2-week samples significantly increased with total template count across all healthy donors.

With regard to this clone: Its cognate antigen is unknown.

The germline gives CDR1 SGHNT, CDR2 YYREEE (reference sequence). CDR3 length: 15 residues. V lost 3 bases to trimming and J lost 8 bases, with 17 bases between them. The clonotype originates from a person aged 18 to 75 in good health. Material: blood. The rearrangement links TRBV5-4 to TRBJ2-2; D may match TRBD1 or TRBD2 (7 bases each). The chain's CDR3 is CASSSQGGRSGELFF. The CDR3 bases are TGTGCCAGCAGCTCCCAGGGGGGGAGATCGGGGGAGCTGTTTTTT.